This T cell receptor (beta chain) comes out of a study of blood T cell repertoires in COVID-19. Turning to the study itself: Nucleic acid was either cDNA or gDNA, and it came from T cells, B-cell-depleted T cells, or PBMCs.

TCRdb keeps only in-frame clones here, not all; method: immunoSEQ multiplex PCR. Of 350,000 or so clones in the sample, 70% to 90% were seen once. Trimming removed 7 bases from V and 5 bases from J; junction bases left unmatched: 8. Per germline, CDR1 ENHRY and CDR2 SYGVKD. This CDR3 spans 15 amino acids. The study drew participants aged 18 to 89 years from roughly 25 US areas. Cohort placement rested on clinical history that participants reported themselves. Sequenced input: PBMCs or T cells enriched from blood (not recorded which). The rearrangement uses TRBV10-3 and TRBJ2-3, with 11 nucleotides matching TRBD1. The clonotype was recovered from a woman aged 40 to 49 with acute COVID-19. The CDR3 DNA reads TGTGCCATCAATGGACAGGGGGCCCAAGTAGATACGCAGTATTTT. This sequence encodes CAINGQGAQVDTQYF.